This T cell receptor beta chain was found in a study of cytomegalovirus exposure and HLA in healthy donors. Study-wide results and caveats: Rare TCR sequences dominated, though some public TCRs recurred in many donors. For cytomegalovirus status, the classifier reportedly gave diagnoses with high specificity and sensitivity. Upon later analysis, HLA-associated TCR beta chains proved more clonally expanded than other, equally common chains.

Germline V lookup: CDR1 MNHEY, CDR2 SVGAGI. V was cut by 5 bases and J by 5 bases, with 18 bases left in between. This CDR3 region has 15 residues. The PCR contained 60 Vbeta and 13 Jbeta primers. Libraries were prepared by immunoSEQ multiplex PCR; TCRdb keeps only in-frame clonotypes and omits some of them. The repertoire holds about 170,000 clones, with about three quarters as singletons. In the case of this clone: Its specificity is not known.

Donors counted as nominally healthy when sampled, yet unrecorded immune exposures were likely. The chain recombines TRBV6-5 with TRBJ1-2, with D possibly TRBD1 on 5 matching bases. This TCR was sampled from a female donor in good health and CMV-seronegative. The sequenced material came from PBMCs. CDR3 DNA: TGTGCCAGCAGTCCTACCCCTGACAGCAGTTATGGCTACACCTTC. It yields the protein CASSPTPDSSYGYTF.